The entry below describes one T cell receptor (beta chain). Its antigen is unidentified. This entry comes from a study of T cell responses to AZD1222 COVID-19 vaccine. Whole-study context: Second doses at about 4 or about 12 weeks were pooled.

The germline gives CDR1 SGHTA, CDR2 FQGNSA. J lost 6 bases, V lost 4 bases, and 7 bases had no gene match. This CDR3 comprises 15 residues. The method was immunoSEQ multiplex PCR; TCRdb's version includes in-frame clones alone and lacks a portion of them. The repertoire holds 150,000 to 200,000 clones, with approximately 92% as singletons. Findings of the study overall: Samples come after the peak T cell response, not at day 14. Donors in the cohort were predominantly white British and more often female, and clonal diversity was possibly underestimated. CD4 TCRs linked to vaccination spanned spike, dominating at 160-218 and 743-854.

The source was peripheral blood, collected on day 0 of AZD1222 vaccination. The TCR sequence derives from an adult in good health. The J gene is TRBJ2-2, the V gene TRBV7-2, with 8 bases identical to TRBD1. The CDR3 DNA reads TGTGCCAGCAGCTCTGGACAGGGTGGGGCCGGGGAGCTGTTTTTT. Its translation: CASSSGQGGAGELFF.